These T cell receptor beta chains were read from a single sample in a study of control samples from healthy donors and cancer patients. Sequenced by immunoSEQ multiplex PCR; TCRdb stores in-frame clones only, minus some. The sample records over 75,000 clones, around four fifths being singletons. The sequenced sample was blood. The receptors derive from a man younger than 45 in good health. The CDR3 runs from the conserved cysteine through the conserved F or W. Each record gives: D gene, clone size, V gene, J gene, CDR3 protein, CDR3 DNA. D genes are given only for firm matches. Clone size appears in some rows only: once, few, many, or a class for an expanded clone.

d_gene: -; abundance: -; v_gene: TRBV7-9; j_gene: TRBJ1-3; CDR3aa: CASSLVASVTAIYF; CDR3nt: TGTGCCAGCAGCTTAGTGGCGTCAGTTACAGCCATATATTTT
d_gene: -; abundance: -; v_gene: TRBV6-5; j_gene: TRBJ2-5; CDR3aa: CASSTGGNQYF; CDR3nt: TGTGCCAGCAGTACCGGAGGGAACCAGTACTTC
d_gene: TRBD1; abundance: -; v_gene: TRBV19; j_gene: TRBJ1-4; CDR3aa: CASSLRQGEKLFF; CDR3nt: TGTGCCAGCAGCCTTCGACAGGGCGAAAAACTGTTTTTT
d_gene: -; abundance: -; v_gene: TRBV19; j_gene: TRBJ1-1; CDR3aa: CASSIPRDTENTEAFF; CDR3nt: TGTGCCAGTAGTATTCCCCGGGACACAGAGAACACTGAAGCTTTCTTT
d_gene: TRBD2; abundance: -; v_gene: TRBV4-2; j_gene: TRBJ2-2; CDR3aa: CASSQNRGGLVATGELFF; CDR3nt: TGTGCCAGCAGCCAAAATCGTGGGGGACTAGTTGCCACCGGGGAGCTGTTTTTT
d_gene: -; abundance: once; v_gene: TRBV23-1; j_gene: TRBJ1-2; CDR3aa: CASSQEWAPRGYTF; CDR3nt: TGCGCCAGCAGTCAGGAGTGGGCCCCCCGCGGCTACACCTTC
d_gene: TRBD1; abundance: -; v_gene: TRBV2; j_gene: TRBJ1-2; CDR3aa: CASSRDRDGYTF; CDR3nt: TGTGCCAGCAGTAGGGACAGGGATGGCTACACCTTC
d_gene: -; abundance: -; v_gene: TRBV19; j_gene: TRBJ1-1; CDR3aa: CASSNFGGNTEAFF; CDR3nt: TGTGCCAGTAGTAACTTCGGAGGGAACACTGAAGCTTTCTTT
d_gene: TRBD1; abundance: -; v_gene: TRBV9; j_gene: TRBJ2-3; CDR3aa: CASSVGQGAPDTQYF; CDR3nt: TGTGCCAGCAGCGTAGGACAGGGGGCCCCAGATACGCAGTATTTT
d_gene: -; abundance: few; v_gene: TRBV12-3/TRBV12-4; j_gene: TRBJ1-2; CDR3aa: CASSQGRARGYTF; CDR3nt: TGTGCCAGCAGTCAAGGGAGGGCAAGAGGCTACACCTTC
d_gene: -; abundance: few; v_gene: TRBV25-1; j_gene: TRBJ1-6; CDR3aa: CASSDIVNSPLHF; CDR3nt: TGTGCCAGCAGTGATATTGTAAATTCACCCCTCCACTTT
d_gene: -; abundance: few; v_gene: TRBV9; j_gene: TRBJ1-1; CDR3aa: CASSVGGDTEAFF; CDR3nt: TGTGCCAGCAGCGTAGGAGGGGACACTGAAGCTTTCTTT
d_gene: -; abundance: -; v_gene: TRBV27; j_gene: TRBJ1-1; CDR3aa: CASSLSGTTEAFF; CDR3nt: TGTGCCAGCAGTTTATCAGGGACCACTGAAGCTTTCTTT
d_gene: -; abundance: -; v_gene: TRBV7-8; j_gene: TRBJ1-1; CDR3aa: CASSFQQSAHEAFF; CDR3nt: TGTGCCAGCAGCTTTCAACAGTCGGCTCATGAAGCTTTCTTT
d_gene: -; abundance: -; v_gene: TRBV6-5; j_gene: TRBJ1-5; CDR3aa: CATQRRDQPQHF; CDR3nt: TGTGCCACCCAACGACGGGATCAGCCCCAGCATTTT
d_gene: -; abundance: -; v_gene: TRBV5-1; j_gene: TRBJ2-3; CDR3aa: CASSLGSWGGVNPDTQYF; CDR3nt: TGCGCCAGCAGCTTGGGGTCTTGGGGGGGCGTTAATCCAGATACGCAGTATTTT
d_gene: -; abundance: -; v_gene: TRBV10-1; j_gene: TRBJ1-5; CDR3aa: CASSEAAGQPQHF; CDR3nt: TGCGCCAGCAGTGAGGCGGCAGGACAGCCCCAGCATTTT
d_gene: TRBD1; abundance: -; v_gene: TRBV19; j_gene: TRBJ1-5; CDR3aa: CASTTGTGGNQPQHF; CDR3nt: TGTGCCAGTACCACCGGGACAGGGGGAAATCAGCCCCAGCATTTT
d_gene: TRBD2; abundance: -; v_gene: TRBV3-1/TRBV3-2; j_gene: TRBJ2-5; CDR3aa: CASSLTSGGQETQYF; CDR3nt: TGTGCCAGCAGCCTGACTAGCGGGGGCCAAGAGACCCAGTACTTC
d_gene: -; abundance: few; v_gene: TRBV6-6; j_gene: TRBJ2-7; CDR3aa: CASSYAYEQYF; CDR3nt: TGTGCCAGCAGTTACGCGTACGAGCAGTACTTC
d_gene: -; abundance: -; v_gene: TRBV7-9; j_gene: TRBJ1-5; CDR3aa: CASSFASNQPQHF; CDR3nt: TGTGCCAGCAGCTTTGCGAGCAATCAGCCCCAGCATTTT
d_gene: -; abundance: -; v_gene: TRBV18; j_gene: TRBJ2-6; CDR3aa: CASSPFGTSSGANVLTF; CDR3nt: TGTGCCAGCTCACCATTCGGGACGAGCTCTGGGGCCAACGTCCTGACTTTC
d_gene: -; abundance: -; v_gene: TRBV6-1; j_gene: TRBJ1-5; CDR3aa: CASSEFEGRHF; CDR3nt: TGTGCCAGCAGTGAATTTGAGGGAAGGCATTTT
d_gene: -; abundance: -; v_gene: TRBV6-5; j_gene: TRBJ1-2; CDR3aa: CASSFSGGYTF; CDR3nt: TGTGCCAGCAGTTTCTCTGGAGGCTACACCTTC
d_gene: TRBD2; abundance: -; v_gene: TRBV7-2; j_gene: TRBJ2-3; CDR3aa: CASSREGLTDTQYF; CDR3nt: TGTGCCAGCAGCCGGGAGGGGCTCACAGATACGCAGTATTTT
d_gene: TRBD1; abundance: -; v_gene: TRBV6-1; j_gene: TRBJ1-3; CDR3aa: CASSEATGAGNTIYF; CDR3nt: TGTGCCAGCAGTGAAGCGACAGGGGCTGGAAACACCATATATTTT
d_gene: TRBD2; abundance: -; v_gene: TRBV5-1; j_gene: TRBJ2-1; CDR3aa: CASSLVAGENNEQFF; CDR3nt: TGCGCCAGCAGCTTGGTAGCGGGAGAAAACAATGAGCAGTTCTTC
d_gene: -; abundance: -; v_gene: TRBV14; j_gene: TRBJ1-5; CDR3aa: CASSQGTASPQHF; CDR3nt: TGTGCCAGCAGCCAAGGGACGGCGTCGCCCCAGCATTTT
d_gene: -; abundance: -; v_gene: TRBV11-2; j_gene: TRBJ2-1; CDR3aa: CASSLDPLARGTNNEQFF; CDR3nt: TGTGCCAGCAGCTTAGATCCCCTCGCGAGGGGTACGAACAATGAGCAGTTCTTC
d_gene: TRBD1; abundance: -; v_gene: TRBV6-5; j_gene: TRBJ1-2; CDR3aa: CASRGTVTSGYTF; CDR3nt: TGTGCCAGCAGGGGGACAGTAACGAGCGGCTACACCTTC
d_gene: -; abundance: -; v_gene: TRBV6-1; j_gene: TRBJ1-4; CDR3aa: CASSEPATGLKLFF; CDR3nt: TGTGCCAGCAGTGAGCCGGCCACAGGGTTGAAACTGTTTTTT
d_gene: -; abundance: -; v_gene: TRBV3-1/TRBV3-2; j_gene: TRBJ2-2; CDR3aa: CASSRLVGTGELFF; CDR3nt: TGTGCCAGCAGCCGGCTAGTAGGCACCGGGGAGCTGTTTTTT
d_gene: -; abundance: -; v_gene: TRBV2; j_gene: TRBJ1-5; CDR3aa: CASSVGLTGIISNQPQHF; CDR3nt: TGTGCCAGCAGTGTAGGTTTAACAGGGATTATTAGCAATCAGCCCCAGCATTTT
d_gene: TRBD2; abundance: -; v_gene: TRBV19; j_gene: TRBJ2-1; CDR3aa: CASTTAGGNEQFF; CDR3nt: TGTGCCAGTACCACAGCGGGGGGAAATGAGCAGTTCTTC
d_gene: -; abundance: -; v_gene: TRBV6-5; j_gene: TRBJ1-2; CDR3aa: CASVGGHGYTF; CDR3nt: TGTGCCAGCGTCGGGGGCCATGGCTACACCTTC
d_gene: TRBD1; abundance: -; v_gene: TRBV25-1; j_gene: TRBJ2-2; CDR3aa: CASTYGTGRDAGELFF; CDR3nt: TGTGCCAGCACGTACGGGACAGGGCGGGACGCCGGGGAGCTGTTTTTT
d_gene: TRBD1; abundance: -; v_gene: TRBV3-1/TRBV3-2; j_gene: TRBJ1-5; CDR3aa: CASSLDGTGGNQPQHF; CDR3nt: TGTGCCAGCAGCCTAGACGGGACAGGGGGCAATCAGCCCCAGCATTTT
d_gene: -; abundance: -; v_gene: TRBV5-1; j_gene: TRBJ2-3; CDR3aa: CASSLDGATDTQYF; CDR3nt: TGCGCCAGCAGCTTGGATGGAGCGACAGATACGCAGTATTTT
d_gene: TRBD1; abundance: -; v_gene: TRBV30; j_gene: TRBJ1-2; CDR3aa: CAWSDRDSRFYGYTF; CDR3nt: TGTGCCTGGAGTGACCGGGACAGCCGGTTCTATGGCTACACCTTC
d_gene: -; abundance: -; v_gene: TRBV6-1; j_gene: TRBJ2-1; CDR3aa: CASSESGGHEQFF; CDR3nt: TGTGCCAGCAGTGAATCGGGGGGCCATGAGCAGTTCTTC
d_gene: TRBD1; abundance: -; v_gene: TRBV6-1; j_gene: TRBJ1-5; CDR3aa: CASSEAGRGLSNQPQHF; CDR3nt: TGTGCCAGCAGTGAAGCGGGCAGGGGGCTTAGCAATCAGCCCCAGCATTTT
d_gene: -; abundance: -; v_gene: TRBV12-3/TRBV12-4; j_gene: TRBJ2-2; CDR3aa: CASSLIGLGELFF; CDR3nt: TGTGCCAGCAGCCTAATTGGGCTCGGGGAGCTGTTTTTT
d_gene: -; abundance: -; v_gene: TRBV10-2; j_gene: TRBJ1-5; CDR3aa: CASSDTSNQPQHF; CDR3nt: TGCGCCAGCAGTGATACTAGCAATCAGCCCCAGCATTTT
d_gene: -; abundance: few; v_gene: TRBV5-1; j_gene: TRBJ1-5; CDR3aa: CASSRDPNQPQHF; CDR3nt: TGCGCCAGCAGCCGGGACCCCAATCAGCCCCAGCATTTT
d_gene: TRBD2; abundance: -; v_gene: TRBV10-3; j_gene: TRBJ2-1; CDR3aa: CAISESSGGLYNEQFF; CDR3nt: TGTGCCATCAGTGAGTCTAGCGGGGGGCTATACAATGAGCAGTTCTTC
d_gene: -; abundance: few; v_gene: TRBV30; j_gene: TRBJ1-6; CDR3aa: CAWQVGHNSPLHF; CDR3nt: TGTGCCTGGCAGGTCGGTCATAATTCACCCCTCCACTTT
d_gene: TRBD2; abundance: -; v_gene: TRBV7-3; j_gene: TRBJ2-2; CDR3aa: CASSSFAGGPSTGELFF; CDR3nt: TGTGCCAGCAGCTCCTTTGCGGGGGGGCCATCCACCGGGGAGCTGTTTTTT
d_gene: -; abundance: -; v_gene: TRBV19; j_gene: TRBJ2-1; CDR3aa: CASSYRGSYNEQFF; CDR3nt: TGTGCCAGTAGCTATAGAGGCTCCTACAATGAGCAGTTCTTC
d_gene: TRBD1; abundance: -; v_gene: TRBV30; j_gene: TRBJ1-1; CDR3aa: CAWSTGGDTEAFF; CDR3nt: TGTGCCTGGAGTACAGGGGGGGACACTGAAGCTTTCTTT